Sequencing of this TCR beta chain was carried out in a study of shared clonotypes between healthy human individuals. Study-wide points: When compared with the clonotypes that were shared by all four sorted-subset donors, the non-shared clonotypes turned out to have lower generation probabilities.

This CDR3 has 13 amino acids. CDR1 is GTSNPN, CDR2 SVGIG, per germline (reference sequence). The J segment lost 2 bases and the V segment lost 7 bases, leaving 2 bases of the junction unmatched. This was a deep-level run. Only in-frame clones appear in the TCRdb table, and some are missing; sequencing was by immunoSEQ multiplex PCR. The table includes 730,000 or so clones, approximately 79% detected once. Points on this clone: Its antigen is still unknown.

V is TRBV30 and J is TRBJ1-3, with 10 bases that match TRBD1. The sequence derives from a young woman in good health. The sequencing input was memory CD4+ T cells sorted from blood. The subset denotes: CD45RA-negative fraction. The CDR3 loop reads CASGQGAGNTIYF. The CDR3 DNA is TGTGCCTCCGGACAGGGGGCTGGAAACACCATATATTTT.